Reported below is one T cell receptor beta chain. Sequencing ends 3 residues short of the CDR3 end; the germline J gene provides the rest. CDR1 SNHLY and CDR2 FYNNEI come from the germline V gene. The CDR3 runs to 19 residues. The record originates from a study of T cells in women clearing cervical HPV infection. Study-wide context: Case blood was drawn when the lesion was first found; control blood after infection became undetectable. For cases, blood was sampled a median approximately 150 days after lesion detection, interquartile range about 90 to 200 days.

All donors had a single incident cervical HPV16 infection, not prevalent. TCR beta CDR3 amplified by multiplex PCR from approximately 1,100 ng genomic DNA. The method was immunoSEQ multiplex PCR; TCRdb's version includes in-frame clones alone and lacks a portion of them. This sample's clone table lists around 19,000 clones. The receptor was derived from a woman between 18 and 69 years old with a cervical HPV16 infection that either progressed to CIN3+ or cleared (not recorded which). The chain couples TRBV2 to TRBJ1-2; TRBD1 might be the D (6 bases). The sequenced sample consisted of blood buffy coat. CDR3: CASSDLSGGAASGTDTYTF. The CDR3 DNA, read in part, is TGTGCCAGCAGCGACCTTAGCGGGGGGGCAGCTTCGGGCACAGATACC.